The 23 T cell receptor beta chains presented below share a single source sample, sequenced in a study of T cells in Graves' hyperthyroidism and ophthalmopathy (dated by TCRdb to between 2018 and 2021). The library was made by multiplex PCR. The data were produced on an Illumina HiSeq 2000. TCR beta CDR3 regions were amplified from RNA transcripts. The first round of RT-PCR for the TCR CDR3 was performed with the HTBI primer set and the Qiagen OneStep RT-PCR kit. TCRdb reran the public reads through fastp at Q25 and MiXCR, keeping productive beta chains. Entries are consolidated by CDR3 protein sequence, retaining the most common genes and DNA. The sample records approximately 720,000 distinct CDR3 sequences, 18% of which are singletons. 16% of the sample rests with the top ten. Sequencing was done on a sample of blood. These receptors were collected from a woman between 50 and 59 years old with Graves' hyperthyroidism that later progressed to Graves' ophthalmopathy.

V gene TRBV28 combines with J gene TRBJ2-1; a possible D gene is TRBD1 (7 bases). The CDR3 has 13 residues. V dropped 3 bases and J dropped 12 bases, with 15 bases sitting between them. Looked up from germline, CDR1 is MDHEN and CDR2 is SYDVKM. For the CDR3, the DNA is TGTGCCAGCAGTTTGCCAGGGGGGCTTGGGCAGTTCTTC. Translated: CASSLPGGLGQFF.

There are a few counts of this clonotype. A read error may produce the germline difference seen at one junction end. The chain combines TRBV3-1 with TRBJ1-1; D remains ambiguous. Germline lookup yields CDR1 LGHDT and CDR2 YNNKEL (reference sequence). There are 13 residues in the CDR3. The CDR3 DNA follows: TGTGCCAGCAGCCAAATGAAGAACACTGAAGCTCTCTTT. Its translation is CASSQMKNTEALF.

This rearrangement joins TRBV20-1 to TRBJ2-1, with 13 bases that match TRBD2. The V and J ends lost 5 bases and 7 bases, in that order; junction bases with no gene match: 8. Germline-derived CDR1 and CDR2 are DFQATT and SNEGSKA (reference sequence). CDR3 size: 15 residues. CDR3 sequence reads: CSAPERTSGSNEQFF. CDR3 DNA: TGCAGTGCTCCGGAACGGACTAGCGGGAGTAATGAGCAGTTCTTC.

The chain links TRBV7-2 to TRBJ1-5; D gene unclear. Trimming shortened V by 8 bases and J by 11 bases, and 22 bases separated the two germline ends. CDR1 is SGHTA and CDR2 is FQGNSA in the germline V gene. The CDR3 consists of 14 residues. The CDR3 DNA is TGTGCCAGCTCCGACCCGGCCCGGATAGAGGCCCAGCATTTT. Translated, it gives CASSDPARIEAQHF.

The CDR3 bases are TGTGCCAGCAGTCCCGGGACAGAAGATGAAAAACTGTTTTTT. Translating it yields CASSPGTEDEKLFF. V is TRBV12-3 or TRBV12-4 and J is TRBJ1-4, with 7 bases aligning to TRBD1. The CDR3 totals 14 residues. With 5 bases clipped from V and 6 bases from J, the junction kept 6 bases outside the gene matches.

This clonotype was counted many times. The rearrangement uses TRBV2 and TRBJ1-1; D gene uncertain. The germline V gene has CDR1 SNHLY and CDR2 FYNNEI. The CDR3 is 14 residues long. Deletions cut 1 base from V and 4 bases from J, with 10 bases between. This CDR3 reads CASSEGLWGTEAFF. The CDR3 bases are TGTGCCAGCAGTGAAGGACTCTGGGGCACTGAAGCTTTCTTT.

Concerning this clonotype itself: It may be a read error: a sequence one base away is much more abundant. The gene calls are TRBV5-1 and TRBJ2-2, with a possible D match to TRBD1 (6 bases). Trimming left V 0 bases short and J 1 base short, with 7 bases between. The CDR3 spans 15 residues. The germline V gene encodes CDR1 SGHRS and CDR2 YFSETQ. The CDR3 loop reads CASSLEGQNTGELFF. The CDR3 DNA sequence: TGCGCCAGCAGCTTGGAGGGACAGAACACCGGGGAGCTGTTTTTT.

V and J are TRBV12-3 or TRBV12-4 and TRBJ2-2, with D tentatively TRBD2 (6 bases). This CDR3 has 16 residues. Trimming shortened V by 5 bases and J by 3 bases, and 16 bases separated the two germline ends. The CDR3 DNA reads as TGTGCCAGCAGTAAGAGCGGGCGCCGTGACACCGGGGAGCTGTTTTTT. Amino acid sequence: CASSKSGRRDTGELFF.

The CDR3 loop is CASSTRRGFDIQYF. The DNA of the CDR3 is TGTGCCAGTAGCACCCGTAGGGGCTTTGACATTCAGTACTTC. The chain employs TRBV19 and TRBJ2-4; D is possibly TRBD1 (5 bases). The V gene lost 6 bases and the J gene lost 8 bases, with 17 bases spanning the gap. Germline V gives CDR1 LNHDA, CDR2 SQIVND (reference sequence). This CDR3 region has 14 residues.

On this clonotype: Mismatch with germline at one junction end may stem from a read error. In nucleotides, the CDR3 is TGTGCCAGCAGTTACTCCCCAGATATGAACGCTGAAGCTTTCTTT. This translates into CASSYSPDMNAEAFF. This chain links TRBV6-4 with TRBJ1-1, with D uncertain. This CDR3 spans 15 amino acids. The germline CDR1 and CDR2 sequences are MRHNA and SNTAGT.

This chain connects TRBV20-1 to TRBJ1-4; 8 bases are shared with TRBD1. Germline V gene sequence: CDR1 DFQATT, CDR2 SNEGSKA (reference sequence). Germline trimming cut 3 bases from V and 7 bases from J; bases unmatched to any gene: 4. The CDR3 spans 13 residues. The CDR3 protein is CSARSGGFEKLFF. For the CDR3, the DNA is TGCAGTGCTAGGTCAGGGGGCTTTGAAAAACTGTTTTTT.

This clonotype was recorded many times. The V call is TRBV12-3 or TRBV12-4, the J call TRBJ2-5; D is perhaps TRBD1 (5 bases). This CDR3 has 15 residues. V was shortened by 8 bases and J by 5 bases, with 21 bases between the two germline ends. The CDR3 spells CASGIAGPSRETQYF. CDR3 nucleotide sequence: TGTGCCAGCGGGATTGCAGGGCCGTCTCGGGAGACCCAGTACTTC.

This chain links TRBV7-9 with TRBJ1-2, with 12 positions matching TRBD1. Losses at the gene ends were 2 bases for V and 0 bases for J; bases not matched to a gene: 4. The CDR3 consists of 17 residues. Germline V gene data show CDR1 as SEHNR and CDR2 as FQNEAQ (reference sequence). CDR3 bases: TGTGCCAGCAGCTTACCGGGACAGGGGGCAGCTAACTATGGCTACACCTTC. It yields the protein CASSLPGQGAANYGYTF.

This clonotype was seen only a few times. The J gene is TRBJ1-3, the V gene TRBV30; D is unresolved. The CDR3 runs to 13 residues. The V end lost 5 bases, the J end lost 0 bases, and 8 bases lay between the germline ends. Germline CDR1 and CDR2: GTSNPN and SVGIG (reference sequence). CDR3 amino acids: CAWSGFSGNTIYF. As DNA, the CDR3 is TGTGCCTGGTCTGGCTTCTCTGGAAACACCATATATTTT. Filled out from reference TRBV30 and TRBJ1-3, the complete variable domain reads SQTIHQWPATLVQPVGSPLSLECTVEGTSNPNLYWYRQAAGRGLQLLFYSVGIGQISSEVPQNLSASRPQDRQFILSSKKLLLSDSGFYLCAWSGFSGNTIYFGEGSWLTVV.

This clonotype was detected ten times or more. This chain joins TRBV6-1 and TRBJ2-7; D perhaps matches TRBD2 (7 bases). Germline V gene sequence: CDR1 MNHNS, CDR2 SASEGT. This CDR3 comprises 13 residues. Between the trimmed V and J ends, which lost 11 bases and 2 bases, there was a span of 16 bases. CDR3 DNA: TGTGCCTGCAAAAAGGGGGGGACCTACGAGCAGTACTTC. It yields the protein CACKKGGTYEQYF.

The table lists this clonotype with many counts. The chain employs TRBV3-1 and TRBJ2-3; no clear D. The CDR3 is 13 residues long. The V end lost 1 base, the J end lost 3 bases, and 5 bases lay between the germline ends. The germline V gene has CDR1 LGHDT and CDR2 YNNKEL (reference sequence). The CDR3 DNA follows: TGTGCCAGCAGCCAAGTTCTAACAGATACGCAGTATTTT. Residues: CASSQVLTDTQYF.

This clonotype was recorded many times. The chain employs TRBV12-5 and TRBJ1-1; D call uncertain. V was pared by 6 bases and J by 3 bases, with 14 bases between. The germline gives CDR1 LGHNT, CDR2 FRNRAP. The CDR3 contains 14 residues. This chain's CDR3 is CASGMRVTDTEAFF. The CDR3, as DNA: TGTGCTAGTGGGATGAGGGTAACGGACACTGAAGCTTTCTTT.

The CDR3 sequence: CASSLGLGFEETQYF. DNA of the CDR3: TGCGCCAGCAGCCTGGGGTTAGGGTTCGAAGAGACCCAGTACTTC. The chain is built from TRBV4-1 and TRBJ2-5, with D unresolved. Germline CDR1 MGHRA, CDR2 YSYEKL. This CDR3 has 15 residues. Trimming pared 4 bases from V and 3 bases from J, leaving 15 bases between.

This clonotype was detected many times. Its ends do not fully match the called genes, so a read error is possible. The CDR3 reads CASSLEGNEQFF. CDR3 DNA sequence: TGTGCCAGCAGTTTAGAGGGCAATGAGCAGTTCTTC. This chain uses TRBV5-1 with TRBJ2-1; maybe TRBD2 (5 bases). This CDR3 has 12 amino acids. The germline V gene has CDR1 SGHRS and CDR2 YFSETQ.

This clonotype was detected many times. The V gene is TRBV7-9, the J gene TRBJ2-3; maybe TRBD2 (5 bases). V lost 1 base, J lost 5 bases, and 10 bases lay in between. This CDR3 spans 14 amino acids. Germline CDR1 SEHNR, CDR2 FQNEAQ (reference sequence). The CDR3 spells CASSLGGGGDTQYF. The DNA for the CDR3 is TGTGCCAGCAGCTTAGGTGGCGGAGGAGATACGCAGTATTTT.

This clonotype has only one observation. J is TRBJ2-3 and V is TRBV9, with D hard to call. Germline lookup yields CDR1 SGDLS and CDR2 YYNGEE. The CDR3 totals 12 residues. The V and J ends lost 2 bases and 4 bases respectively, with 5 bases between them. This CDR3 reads CASSVWADTQYF. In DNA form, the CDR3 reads TGTGCCAGCAGCGTGTGGGCAGATACGCAGTATTTT.

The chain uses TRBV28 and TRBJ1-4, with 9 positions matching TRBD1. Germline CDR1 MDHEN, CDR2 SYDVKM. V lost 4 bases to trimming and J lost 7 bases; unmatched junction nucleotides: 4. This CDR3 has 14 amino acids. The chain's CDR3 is CASSSGQGTEKLFF. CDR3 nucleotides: TGTGCCAGCAGTTCGGGACAGGGAACTGAAAAACTGTTTTTT.

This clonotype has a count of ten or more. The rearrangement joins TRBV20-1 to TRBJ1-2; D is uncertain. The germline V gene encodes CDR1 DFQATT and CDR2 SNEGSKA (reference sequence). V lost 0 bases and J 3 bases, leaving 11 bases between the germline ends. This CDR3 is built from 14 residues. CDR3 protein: CSARDPTWDYGYTF. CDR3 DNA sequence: TGCAGTGCTAGAGATCCGACCTGGGACTATGGCTACACCTTC.